The rows below give T cell receptor beta chains drawn from one sample of a study of T cells in Graves' hyperthyroidism and ophthalmopathy. From the multiplex PCR reads, TCRdb called clonotypes with MiXCR, one entry per CDR3 protein. The sample yields 400,000 or so distinct CDR3 sequences, roughly an eighth seen once. The material sequenced was blood. All receptors derive from a man aged 50 or older with Graves' ophthalmopathy. Both conserved end residues are part of each CDR3. The D gene is left open where the match is weak. Size is omitted from some rows. Given values are once, few, many or a class for expanded clones.

TGTGCCAGCTCACCCAATGACCAGGGGACTAACTATGGCTACACCTTC,CASSPNDQGTNYGYTF,TRBV18,many,NA,TRBJ1-2
TGTGCCAGCAGCGGTGCGGGAGGCTCCTACAATGAGCAGTTCTTC,CASSGAGGSYNEQFF,TRBV9,NA,TRBD2,TRBJ2-1
TGTGCCAGCAGTTTCAGGGGCCCCCAGGGCGCCGGGGAGCTGTTTTTT,CASSFRGPQGAGELFF,TRBV6-2/TRBV6-3,NA,NA,TRBJ2-2
TGTGCCAGCAGTCGAAACAGGGTTATAGGAGAGACCCAGTACTTC,CASSRNRVIGETQYF,TRBV28,few,NA,TRBJ2-5
TGCAGTGCTACACAGGGACTAGCGGGAGGGGCAGATACGCAGTATTTT,CSATQGLAGGADTQYF,TRBV20-1,medium-sized,TRBD2,TRBJ2-3
TGTGCCACCAGCAGAGGGCCATTGGATACGCAGTATTTT,CATSRGPLDTQYF,TRBV15,few,NA,TRBJ2-3
TGTGCCAGCAGTTACGAGACTCCGAACACTGAAGCTTTCTTT,CASSYETPNTEAFF,TRBV6-5,NA,NA,TRBJ1-1
TGTGCCAGTAGTATAGACCGGGAGGACGAGCAGTTCTTC,CASSIDREDEQFF,TRBV19,NA,TRBD2,TRBJ2-1
TGTGCCAGCTCACCAAAAGAGGGAGAAAAACTGTTTTTT,CASSPKEGEKLFF,TRBV18,many,NA,TRBJ1-4
TGTGCCAGCAGCTTAGCCCAGGACTTGCAGTACTTC,CASSLAQDLQYF,TRBV7-9,many,NA,TRBJ2-7
TGTGCCAGCATCGAGAGCGGTTCAGTCACAGATACGCAGTATTTT,CASIESGSVTDTQYF,TRBV7-2,many,NA,TRBJ2-3
TGTGCCAGCAGCGTAGGCAGGGGAACTGAAGCTTTCTTT,CASSVGRGTEAFF,TRBV9,many,NA,TRBJ1-1